The T cell receptor (beta chain) described here comes from a study of blood T cell repertoires in COVID-19. Whole-study context: COVID-19 samples, acute and convalescent, were from the United States, Italy and Spain. T cells, B-cell-depleted T cells, or PBMCs supplied cDNA or gDNA.

In the original analysis: Researchers report that nucleated cell counts were estimated from reference gene primer amplification. Data came from immunoSEQ multiplex PCR; TCRdb stores just in-frame clones and leaves some out. V and J calls and clone size are as listed in that table; D and trimming were resolved from the DNA. The sample lists about 93,000 clones, 75% to 90% occurring once. Germline V gives CDR1 LGHNA, CDR2 YNFKEQ. CDR3 size: 19 residues. Trimming at V came to 0 bases and at J to 4 bases, leaving 10 bases not matched to a gene. The receptor comes from a woman aged 80 or over with acute or convalescent COVID-19. The material sequenced was peripheral blood. The V and J genes are TRBV4-2 and TRBJ2-5, with 14 bases that match TRBD2. As DNA, the CDR3 is TGTGCCAGCAGCCAAGATCGGGGACTAGCGGGGGCCACGGGAGAGACCCAGTACTTC. Its translation: CASSQDRGLAGATGETQYF.